This is a list of T cell receptor beta chains from one sample in a study of T cell responses to AZD1222 COVID-19 vaccine. Sequenced by immunoSEQ multiplex PCR; TCRdb stores in-frame clones only, minus some. The table includes about 99,000 clones, over 85% detected once. Source: peripheral blood, taken on day 0 of AZD1222 vaccination. The receptor source for this set is an adult in good health. Both conserved end residues are part of each CDR3. A D gene is named only where the DNA matches it firmly. Clone size is shown for a subset of rows, as once, few, many or a class of expanded clone.

D gene	V gene	clone size	J gene	CDR3 protein	CDR3 DNA
.	TRBV6-5	.	TRBJ2-1	CATQGASGDNEQFF	TGTGCCACTCAGGGGGCTAGCGGGGACAATGAGCAGTTCTTC
.	TRBV27	.	TRBJ2-3	CASRGGSRVGGLGTQYF	TGTGCCAGCAGGGGTGGGTCTAGAGTTGGGGGATTGGGTACGCAGTATTTT
TRBD1	TRBV5-4	.	TRBJ1-3	CASSSPGQGAGNTIYF	TGTGCCAGCAGCTCTCCGGGACAGGGGGCTGGAAACACCATATATTTT
.	TRBV30	.	TRBJ2-7	CAWRGVGTYEQYF	TGTGCCTGGAGAGGGGTGGGAACCTACGAGCAGTACTTC
.	TRBV4-2	.	TRBJ1-5	CASSQGSTSQPQHF	TGTGCCAGCAGCCAAGGCTCGACTAGTCAGCCCCAGCATTTT
TRBD2	TRBV5-1	.	TRBJ2-3	CASSATSGRVSDTQYF	TGCGCCAGCAGCGCGACTAGCGGGAGGGTGTCAGATACGCAGTATTTT
TRBD1	TRBV4-2	.	TRBJ1-4	CASSQGIPRGEKLFF	TGTGCCAGCAGCCAAGGAATCCCCAGGGGGGAAAAACTGTTTTTT
TRBD1	TRBV30	.	TRBJ2-1	CAWDRAVYNEQFF	TGTGCCTGGGACAGGGCGGTCTACAATGAGCAGTTCTTC
.	TRBV11-2	.	TRBJ2-7	CASSLNRYEQYF	TGTGCCAGCAGCTTAAACAGATACGAGCAGTACTTC
.	TRBV2	.	TRBJ2-6	CASSVGHSGANVLTF	TGTGCCAGCAGTGTAGGGCACTCTGGGGCCAACGTCCTGACTTTC
.	TRBV29-1	.	TRBJ2-3	CGGLDASYTDTQYF	TGCGGGGGGCTGGACGCCTCTTACACAGATACGCAGTATTTT
.	TRBV27	.	TRBJ2-3	CASCTRPTDTQYF	TGTGCCAGTTGTACGAGACCCACAGATACGCAGTATTTT
.	TRBV13	.	TRBJ1-1	CASSLRAGNTEAFF	TGTGCCAGCAGCTTAAGGGCGGGGAACACTGAAGCTTTCTTT
.	TRBV25-1	.	TRBJ2-7	CASSDSPRYEQYF	TGTGCCAGCAGTGATTCCCCACGCTACGAGCAGTACTTC
.	TRBV5-1	.	TRBJ1-1	CASSLVGVGTEAFF	TGCGCCAGCAGCTTGGTCGGGGTAGGAACTGAAGCTTTCTTT
TRBD1	TRBV18	.	TRBJ2-7	CASSFGRGLHYEQYF	TGTGCCAGCTCATTCGGAAGGGGGCTTCACTACGAGCAGTACTTC
.	TRBV11-3	.	TRBJ2-2	CASSRDSRLGELFF	TGTGCCAGCAGCCGGGACTCCCGGCTCGGGGAGCTGTTTTTT
.	TRBV7-2	.	TRBJ2-3	CASSSLPVTDTQYF	TGTGCCAGCAGCTCCCTCCCCGTAACAGATACGCAGTATTTT
TRBD1	TRBV6-6	once	TRBJ2-5	CASSSTLRGSQETQYF	TGTGCCAGCAGTTCGACCCTCAGGGGGTCCCAAGAGACCCAGTACTTC
TRBD2	TRBV6-2/TRBV6-3	many	TRBJ2-3	CASSYGRATDTQYF	TGTGCCAGCAGTTACGGGAGGGCCACAGATACGCAGTATTTT
TRBD1	TRBV10-3	once	TRBJ2-2	CAISDFIGQGRTGELFF	TGTGCCATCAGTGATTTTATCGGACAGGGAAGAACCGGGGAGCTGTTTTTT
.	TRBV7-8	.	TRBJ2-7	CASSLDPTYEQYF	TGTGCCAGCAGCTTAGACCCCACCTACGAGCAGTACTTC
.	TRBV4-2	once	TRBJ2-3	CASSQGGSGTDTQYF	TGTGCCAGCAGCCAAGGGGGTAGCGGCACAGATACGCAGTATTTT
TRBD1	TRBV7-3	.	TRBJ1-4	CASSFRGYEKLFF	TGTGCCAGCAGCTTCAGGGGGTATGAAAAACTGTTTTTT
.	TRBV25-1	.	TRBJ2-5	CASSFREETQYF	TGTGCCAGCAGTTTCCGCGAAGAGACCCAGTACTTC
.	TRBV7-8	.	TRBJ2-2	CASSSFLGSTGELFF	TGTGCCAGCAGCTCGTTCCTCGGGAGCACCGGGGAGCTGTTTTTT
TRBD1	TRBV2	.	TRBJ1-5	CASRRDRVNQPQHF	TGTGCCAGCCGCCGGGACAGGGTTAATCAGCCCCAGCATTTT
.	TRBV5-1	.	TRBJ2-3	CASSPTVTSTDTQYF	TGCGCCAGCAGCCCAACAGTGACTAGCACAGATACGCAGTATTTT
.	TRBV7-9	.	TRBJ2-1	CASSLGVEQFF	TGTGCCAGCAGCTTAGGCGTTGAGCAGTTCTTC
TRBD1	TRBV7-8	.	TRBJ2-1	CASSRDRDDEQFF	TGTGCCAGCAGCCGGGACAGGGACGATGAGCAGTTCTTC
.	TRBV18	once	TRBJ2-2	CASSPSVTGELFF	TGTGCCAGCTCACCCTCCGTAACCGGGGAGCTGTTTTTT
.	TRBV7-9	.	TRBJ2-7	CASSEGWTYEQYF	TGTGCCAGCTCCGAAGGATGGACCTACGAGCAGTACTTC
TRBD1	TRBV4-3	.	TRBJ2-7	CASSWVPGQGTDEQYF	TGCGCCAGCAGCTGGGTGCCGGGACAGGGTACCGACGAGCAGTACTTC
.	TRBV18	.	TRBJ1-2	CASSTESYGYTF	TGTGCCAGCTCAACTGAAAGCTATGGCTACACCTTC
.	TRBV5-1	.	TRBJ2-3	CASSLDEASTDTQYF	TGCGCCAGCAGCTTGGACGAGGCGTCCACAGATACGCAGTATTTT
.	TRBV7-9	once	TRBJ1-2	CASSLASSGYTF	TGTGCCAGCAGCTTAGCCTCTTCCGGCTACACCTTC
.	TRBV28	.	TRBJ2-6	CASKQTGLSGANVLTF	TGTGCCAGCAAACAGACAGGCCTCTCTGGGGCCAACGTCCTGACTTTC
TRBD1	TRBV3-1/TRBV3-2	.	TRBJ2-7	CASSRDRGLYEQYF	TGTGCCAGCAGCCGGGACAGGGGGTTATACGAGCAGTACTTC
TRBD1	TRBV10-2	.	TRBJ2-3	CASKQGASTDTQYF	TGCGCCAGTAAGCAGGGGGCGAGCACAGATACGCAGTATTTT
.	TRBV10-3	.	TRBJ1-2	CAISSGALMGYTF	TGTGCCATCAGCTCCGGGGCCTTAATGGGCTACACCTTC
TRBD1	TRBV4-2	.	TRBJ1-2	CASSQVGQRTDGYTF	TGTGCCAGCAGCCAAGTGGGACAGAGAACGGATGGCTACACCTTC
.	TRBV5-4	.	TRBJ2-2	CASSFGSTGELFF	TGTGCCAGCAGCTTTGGGAGCACCGGGGAGCTGTTTTTT
.	TRBV15	.	TRBJ2-1	CATSRDINEQFF	TGTGCCACCAGCAGAGATATAAATGAGCAGTTCTTC
.	TRBV11-2	.	TRBJ1-3	CASSSRVGAGNTIYF	TGTGCCAGCAGCTCCCGAGTGGGTGCTGGAAACACCATATATTTT
.	TRBV2	.	TRBJ2-5	CASSVFVGPQETQYF	TGTGCCAGCAGTGTTTTTGTGGGGCCGCAAGAGACCCAGTACTTC
.	TRBV21-1	.	TRBJ2-5	CASSKRFQGKSPQETQYF	TGTGCCAGCAGCAAGCGGTTCCAGGGAAAAAGCCCCCAAGAGACCCAGTACTTC
.	TRBV30	.	TRBJ1-2	CAWSVLGGYGYTF	TGTGCCTGGAGTGTACTGGGGGGCTATGGCTACACCTTC